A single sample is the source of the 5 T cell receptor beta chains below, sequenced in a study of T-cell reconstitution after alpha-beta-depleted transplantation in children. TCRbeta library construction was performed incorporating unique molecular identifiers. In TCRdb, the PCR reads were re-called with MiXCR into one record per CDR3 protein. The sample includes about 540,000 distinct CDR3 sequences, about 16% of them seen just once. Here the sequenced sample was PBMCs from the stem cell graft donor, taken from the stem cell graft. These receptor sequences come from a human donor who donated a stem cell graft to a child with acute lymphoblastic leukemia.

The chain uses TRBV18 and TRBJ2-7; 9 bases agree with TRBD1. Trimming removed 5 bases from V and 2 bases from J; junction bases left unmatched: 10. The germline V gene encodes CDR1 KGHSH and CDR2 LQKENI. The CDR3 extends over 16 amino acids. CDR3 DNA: TGTGCCAGCTCAGGATTTCTCGGGACAGGGACCTACGAGCAGTACTTC. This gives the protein CASSGFLGTGTYEQYF.

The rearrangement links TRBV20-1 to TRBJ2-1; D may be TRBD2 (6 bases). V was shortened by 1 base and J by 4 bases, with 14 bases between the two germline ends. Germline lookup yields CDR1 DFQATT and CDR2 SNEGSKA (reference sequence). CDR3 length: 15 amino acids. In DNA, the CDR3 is TGCAGTGCTAGAGTGATGGGCGGGAATTACAATGAGCAGTTCTTC. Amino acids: CSARVMGGNYNEQFF.

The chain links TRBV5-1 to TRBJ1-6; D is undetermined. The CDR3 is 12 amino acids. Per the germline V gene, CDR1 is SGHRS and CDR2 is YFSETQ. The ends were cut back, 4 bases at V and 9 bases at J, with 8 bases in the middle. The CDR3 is CASSRTGSPLHF. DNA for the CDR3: TGCGCCAGCAGCCGGACGGGTTCACCCCTCCACTTT.

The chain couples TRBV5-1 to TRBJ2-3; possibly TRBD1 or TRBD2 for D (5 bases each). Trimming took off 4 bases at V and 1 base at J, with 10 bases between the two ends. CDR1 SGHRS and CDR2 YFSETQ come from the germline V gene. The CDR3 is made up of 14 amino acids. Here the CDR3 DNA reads TGCGCCAGCAGCAGACGGGACGGCACAGATACGCAGTATTTT. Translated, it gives CASSRRDGTDTQYF.

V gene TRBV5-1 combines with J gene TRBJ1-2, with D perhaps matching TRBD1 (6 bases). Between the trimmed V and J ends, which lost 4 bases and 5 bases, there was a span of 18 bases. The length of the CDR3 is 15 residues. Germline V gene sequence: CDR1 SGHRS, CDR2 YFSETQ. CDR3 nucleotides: TGCGCCAGCAGCGCGACAGGATGGTACGGATATGGCTACACCTTC. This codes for CASSATGWYGYGYTF.